The sequence of this TCR beta chain was determined in a study of CD8 T cells in Susac syndrome. CD8+ and CD4+ T cells circulating in blood were sequenced for TCR beta. TEMRA cells were FACS-enriched and CD8+ and CD4+ T cells negatively isolated. A note on this clonotype: Antigen specificity is unknown.

CDR1 is MNHNS and CDR2 is SASEGT in the germline V gene. With 7 bases removed from V and 0 bases from J, the gap between germline ends came to 19 bases. The CDR3 runs to 17 residues. It was with random hexamers that roughly 0.45 to 1 ug RNA was reverse transcribed. An immunoSEQ multiplex PCR generated amplified TCR beta CDR3 products spanning 54 Vbeta and 13 Jbeta. MiXCR, run by TCRdb on the immunoSEQ multiplex PCR reads, gives a single entry per CDR3 protein. The sample has approximately 190,000 distinct CDR3 sequences, 90% to 97% seen once. Study-level results: Regarding the TCR sequencing and HLA analysis, the study admitted that a relatively small number of individuals were involved.

The receptor comes from a human donor with Susac syndrome. Sequencing was done on a sample of CD4+ T cells from PBMCs. The chain joins TRBV6-1 to TRBJ1-5; no clear D gene. The CDR3 here is CASTLSRHLYSNQPQHF. DNA for the CDR3: TGTGCCAGCACCCTCTCGAGACACCTGTATAGCAATCAGCCCCAGCATTTT.